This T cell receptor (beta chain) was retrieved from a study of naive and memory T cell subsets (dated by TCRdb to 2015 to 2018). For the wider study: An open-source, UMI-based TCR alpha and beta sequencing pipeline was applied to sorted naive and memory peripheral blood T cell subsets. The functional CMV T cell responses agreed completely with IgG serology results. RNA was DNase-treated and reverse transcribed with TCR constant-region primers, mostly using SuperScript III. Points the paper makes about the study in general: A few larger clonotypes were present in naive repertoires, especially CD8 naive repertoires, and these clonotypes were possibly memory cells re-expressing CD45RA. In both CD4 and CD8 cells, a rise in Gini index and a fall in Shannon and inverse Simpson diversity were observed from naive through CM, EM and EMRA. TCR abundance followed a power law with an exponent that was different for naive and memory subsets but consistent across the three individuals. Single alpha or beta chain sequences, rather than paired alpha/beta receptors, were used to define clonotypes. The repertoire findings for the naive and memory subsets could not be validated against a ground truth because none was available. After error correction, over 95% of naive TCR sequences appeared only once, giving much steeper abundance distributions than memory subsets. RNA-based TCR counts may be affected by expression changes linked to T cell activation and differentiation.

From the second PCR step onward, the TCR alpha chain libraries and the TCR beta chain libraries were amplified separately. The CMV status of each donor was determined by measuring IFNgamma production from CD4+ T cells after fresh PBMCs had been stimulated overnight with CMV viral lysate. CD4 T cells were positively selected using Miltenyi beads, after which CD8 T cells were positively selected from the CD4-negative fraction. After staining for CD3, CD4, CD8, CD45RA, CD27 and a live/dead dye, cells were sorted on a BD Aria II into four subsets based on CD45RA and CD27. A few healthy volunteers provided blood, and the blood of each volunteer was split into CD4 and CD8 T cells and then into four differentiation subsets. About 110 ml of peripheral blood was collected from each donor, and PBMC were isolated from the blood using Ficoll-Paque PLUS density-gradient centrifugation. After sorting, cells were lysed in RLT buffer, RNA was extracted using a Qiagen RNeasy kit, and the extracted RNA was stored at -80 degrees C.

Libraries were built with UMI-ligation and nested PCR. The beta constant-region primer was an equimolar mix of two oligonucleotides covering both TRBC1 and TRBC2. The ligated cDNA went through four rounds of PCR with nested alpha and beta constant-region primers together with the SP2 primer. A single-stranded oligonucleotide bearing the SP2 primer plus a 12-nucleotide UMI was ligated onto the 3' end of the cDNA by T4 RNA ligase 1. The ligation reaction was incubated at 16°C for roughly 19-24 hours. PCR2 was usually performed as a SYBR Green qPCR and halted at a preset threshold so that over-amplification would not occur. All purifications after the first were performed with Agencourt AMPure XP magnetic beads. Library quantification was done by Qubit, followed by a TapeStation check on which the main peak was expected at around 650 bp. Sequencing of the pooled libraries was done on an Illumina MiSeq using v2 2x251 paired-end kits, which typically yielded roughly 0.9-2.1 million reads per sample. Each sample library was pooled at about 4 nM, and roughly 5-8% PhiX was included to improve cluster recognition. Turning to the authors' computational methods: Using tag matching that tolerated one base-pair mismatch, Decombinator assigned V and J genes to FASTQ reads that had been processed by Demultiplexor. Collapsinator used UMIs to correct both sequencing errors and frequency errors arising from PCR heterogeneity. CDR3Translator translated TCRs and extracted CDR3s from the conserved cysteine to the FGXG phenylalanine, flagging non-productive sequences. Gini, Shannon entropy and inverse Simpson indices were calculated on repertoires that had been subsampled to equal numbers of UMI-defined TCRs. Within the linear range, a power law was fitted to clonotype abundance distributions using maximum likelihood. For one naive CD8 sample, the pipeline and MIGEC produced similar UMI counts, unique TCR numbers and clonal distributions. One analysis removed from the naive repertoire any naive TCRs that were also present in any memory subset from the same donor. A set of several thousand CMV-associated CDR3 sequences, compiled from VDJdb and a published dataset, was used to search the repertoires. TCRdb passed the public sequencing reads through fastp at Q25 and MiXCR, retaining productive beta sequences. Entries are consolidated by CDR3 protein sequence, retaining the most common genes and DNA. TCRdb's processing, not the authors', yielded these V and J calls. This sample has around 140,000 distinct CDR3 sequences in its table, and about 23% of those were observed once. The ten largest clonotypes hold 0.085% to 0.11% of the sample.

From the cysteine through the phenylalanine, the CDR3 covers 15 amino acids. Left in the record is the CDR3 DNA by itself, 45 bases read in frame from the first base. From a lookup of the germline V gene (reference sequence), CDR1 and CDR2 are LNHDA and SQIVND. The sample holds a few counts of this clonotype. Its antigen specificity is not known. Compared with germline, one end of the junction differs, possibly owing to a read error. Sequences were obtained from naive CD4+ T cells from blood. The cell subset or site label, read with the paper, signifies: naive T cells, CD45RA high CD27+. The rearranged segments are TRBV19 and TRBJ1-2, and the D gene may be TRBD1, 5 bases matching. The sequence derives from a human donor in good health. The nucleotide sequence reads TGTGCCAGTAGGACGGGACTCCTTTCGTCCTATGACTACACCTTC. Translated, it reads CASRTGLLSSYDYTF. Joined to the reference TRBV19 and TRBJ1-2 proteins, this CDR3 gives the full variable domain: DGGITQSPKYLFRKEGQNVTLSCEQNLNHDAMYWYRQDPGQGLRLIYYSQIVNDFQKGDIAEGYSVSREKKESFPLTVTSAQKNPTAFYLCASRTGLLSSYDYTFGSGTRLTVV.